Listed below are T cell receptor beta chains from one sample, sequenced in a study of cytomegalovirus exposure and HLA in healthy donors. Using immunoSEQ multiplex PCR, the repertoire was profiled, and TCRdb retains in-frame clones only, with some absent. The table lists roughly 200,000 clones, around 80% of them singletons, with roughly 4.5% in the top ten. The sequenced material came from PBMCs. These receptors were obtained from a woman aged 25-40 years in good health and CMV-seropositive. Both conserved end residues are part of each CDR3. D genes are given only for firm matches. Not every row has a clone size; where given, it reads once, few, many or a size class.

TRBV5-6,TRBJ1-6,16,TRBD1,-,CASSSGTGDYNSPLHF,TGTGCCAGCAGCTCCGGGACAGGGGATTATAATTCACCCCTCCACTTT
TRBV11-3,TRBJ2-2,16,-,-,CASSLGLGRSTGELFF,TGTGCCAGCAGCTTAGGTTTAGGGAGGAGCACCGGGGAGCTGTTTTTT
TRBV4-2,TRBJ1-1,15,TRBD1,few,CASSQETGGFPEAFF,TGTGCCAGCAGCCAAGAGACAGGGGGCTTCCCTGAAGCTTTCTTT
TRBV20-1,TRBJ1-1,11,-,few,CTARGDTEAFF,TGCACCGCCCGGGGGGACACTGAAGCTTTCTTT
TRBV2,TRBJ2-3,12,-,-,CASTAGSDTQYF,TGTGCCAGCACAGCAGGGTCAGATACGCAGTATTTT
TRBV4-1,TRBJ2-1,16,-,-,CASSQVYGSAYNEQFF,TGCGCCAGCAGCCAAGTTTACGGGAGTGCTTACAATGAGCAGTTCTTC
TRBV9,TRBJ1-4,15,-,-,CASSVGAGSKEKLFF,TGTGCCAGCAGCGTAGGAGCAGGGTCTAAGGAAAAACTGTTTTTT
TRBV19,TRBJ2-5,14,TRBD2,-,CASSIPGGSQTQYF,TGTGCCAGTAGTATACCGGGAGGGAGCCAGACCCAGTACTTC
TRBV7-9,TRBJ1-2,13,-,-,CASSLNSYYGYTF,TGTGCCAGCAGCTTAAACAGCTACTATGGCTACACCTTC
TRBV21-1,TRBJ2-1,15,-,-,CASSKYGRACNEQFF,TGTGCCAGCAGTAAGTACGGGAGGGCGTGCAATGAGCAGTTCTTC
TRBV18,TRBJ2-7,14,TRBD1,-,CASSPPGQTYEQYF,TGTGCCAGCTCACCACCGGGACAGACCTACGAGCAGTACTTC
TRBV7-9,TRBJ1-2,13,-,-,CSSSSVEAPGYTF,TGTTCCAGCAGCTCAGTCGAAGCGCCGGGCTACACCTTC
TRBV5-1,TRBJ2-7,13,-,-,CASSLNREYEQYF,TGCGCCAGCAGCTTAAACCGGGAGTACGAGCAGTACTTC
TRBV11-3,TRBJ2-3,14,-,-,CASSRQQAENTQYF,TGTGCCAGCAGTCGGCAGCAGGCCGAGAACACGCAGTATTTT
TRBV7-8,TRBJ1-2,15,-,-,CASSQYRVGNYGYTF,TGTGCCAGCAGCCAGTACAGGGTTGGAAACTATGGCTACACCTTC
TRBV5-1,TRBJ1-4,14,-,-,CASSLDSTNEKLFF,TGCGCCAGCAGCCTGGATAGCACTAATGAAAAACTGTTTTTT
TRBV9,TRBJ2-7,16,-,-,CASSLDPPAGNYEQYF,TGTGCCAGCAGCCTTGACCCCCCTGCGGGTAATTACGAGCAGTACTTC
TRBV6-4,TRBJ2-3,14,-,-,CASSDSDSADTQYF,TGTGCCAGCAGTGACTCAGACAGCGCAGATACGCAGTATTTT
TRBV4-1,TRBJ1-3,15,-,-,CASSQEGRSGNTIYF,TGCGCCAGCAGCCAAGAGGGGCGCTCTGGAAACACCATATATTTT
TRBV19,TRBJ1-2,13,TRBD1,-,CASFQGAYYGYTF,TGTGCCAGTTTTCAGGGGGCATACTATGGCTACACCTTC
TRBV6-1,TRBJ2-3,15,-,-,CASGYREYGTDTQYF,TGTGCCAGCGGGTACAGGGAGTACGGCACAGATACGCAGTATTTT
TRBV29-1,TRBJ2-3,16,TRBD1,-,CSVLLGDRGFTDTQYF,TGCAGCGTTTTATTGGGGGACAGGGGATTCACAGATACGCAGTATTTT
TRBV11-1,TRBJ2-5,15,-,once,CASSLWPPGPETQYF,TGTGCCAGCAGCTTATGGCCCCCAGGGCCGGAGACCCAGTACTTC
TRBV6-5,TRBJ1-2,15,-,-,CASSFGLGANYGYTF,TGTGCCAGCAGTTTTGGACTAGGAGCTAACTATGGCTACACCTTC
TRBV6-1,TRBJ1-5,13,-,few,CASSGAYNQPQHF,TGTGCCAGCAGTGGGGCCTACAATCAGCCCCAGCATTTT
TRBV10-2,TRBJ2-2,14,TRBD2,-,CASSVRLATGELFF,TGCGCCAGCAGTGTGAGACTAGCAACCGGGGAGCTGTTTTTT
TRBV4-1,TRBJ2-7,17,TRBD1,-,CASSQPTGGISTYGQYF,TGCGCCAGCAGCCAACCCACAGGGGGCATATCCACCTACGGGCAGTACTTC
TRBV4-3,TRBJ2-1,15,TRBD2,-,CASSQDGLAANEQFF,TGCGCCAGCAGCCAAGATGGACTAGCGGCCAATGAGCAGTTCTTC
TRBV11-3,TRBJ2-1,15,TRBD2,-,CASSSQREGRNEQFF,TGTGCCAGCAGCTCCCAGCGGGAGGGCCGAAATGAGCAGTTCTTC
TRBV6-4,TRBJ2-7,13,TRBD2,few,CASYSGETYEQYF,TGTGCCAGTTATAGCGGGGAAACCTACGAGCAGTACTTC
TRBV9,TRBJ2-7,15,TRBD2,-,CASSVLAGPPYEQYF,TGTGCCAGCAGCGTTTTAGCGGGTCCCCCCTACGAGCAGTACTTC
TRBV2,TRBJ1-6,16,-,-,CASSDRGSQLYSPLHF,TGTGCCAGCAGTGATAGGGGCTCTCAGCTCTATTCACCCCTCCACTTT
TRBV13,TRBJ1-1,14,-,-,CASSLAMRYTEAFF,TGTGCCAGCAGCTTAGCAATGAGGTACACTGAAGCTTTTTTT
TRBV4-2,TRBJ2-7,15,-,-,CASSQDLGYSREQYF,TGTGCCAGCAGCCAAGATTTGGGCTATTCGAGAGAGCAGTACTTC
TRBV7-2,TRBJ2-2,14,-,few,CASSPSMNTGELFF,TGTGCCAGCAGCCCGAGCATGAACACCGGGGAGCTGTTTTTT
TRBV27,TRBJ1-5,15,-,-,CASSTREGDNQPQHF,TGTGCCAGCAGCACCCGCGAGGGAGACAATCAGCCCCAGCATTTT
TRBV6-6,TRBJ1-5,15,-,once,CASSYSGRGGQPQHF,TGTGCCAGCAGTTACTCGGGCAGGGGAGGGCAGCCCCAGCATTTT
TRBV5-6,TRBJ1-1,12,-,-,CASSRVGTEAFF,TGTGCCAGCAGCCGGGTGGGCACTGAAGCTTTCTTT
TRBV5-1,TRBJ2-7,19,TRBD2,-,CASSLGGLAGGPKENEQYF,TGCGCCAGCAGCTTGGGAGGACTAGCGGGAGGGCCGAAGGAGAACGAGCAGTACTTC
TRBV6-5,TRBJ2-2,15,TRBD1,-,CASSSTGLNTGELFF,TGTGCCAGCAGCTCGACAGGGCTGAACACCGGGGAGCTGTTTTTT
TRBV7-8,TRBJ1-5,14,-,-,CASSDQGYGQPQHF,TGTGCCAGCAGCGACCAGGGGTACGGTCAGCCCCAGCATTTT
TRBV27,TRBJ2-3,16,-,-,CASSSAGTFRLGTQYF,TGTGCCAGCAGTTCAGCCGGGACTTTCCGTTTAGGTACGCAGTATTTT
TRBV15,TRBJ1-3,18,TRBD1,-,CATSRDRTGGSSGNTIYF,TGTGCCACCAGCAGAGATAGGACAGGGGGCAGCTCTGGAAACACCATATATTTT
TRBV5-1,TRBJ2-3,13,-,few,CASSSPGTDTQYF,TGCGCCAGCAGCTCGCCAGGGACAGATACGCAGTATTTT
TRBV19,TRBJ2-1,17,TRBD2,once,CASSILEAGTSHNEQFF,TGTGCCAGTAGTATCCTCGAGGCCGGGACTAGTCACAATGAGCAGTTCTTC
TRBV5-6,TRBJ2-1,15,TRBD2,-,CASSKGLAGPRGQFF,TGTGCCAGCAGCAAGGGACTAGCGGGCCCCCGCGGGCAGTTCTTC